Each of the 21 T cell receptor beta chains below was sequenced from the same sample in a study of blood T cell repertoires in COVID-19. Sequencing used immunoSEQ multiplex PCR; TCRdb keeps in-frame clones, though not all of them. The sample lists a few hundred thousand clones; about three quarters were seen once. The sequenced sample consisted of peripheral blood. Receptors were obtained from a woman of 80 years or more with acute or convalescent COVID-19.

The chain carries TRBV4-1 and TRBJ2-2, with 8 bases matching TRBD2. The J segment lost 5 bases and the V segment lost 5 bases, leaving 10 bases of the junction unmatched. Germline V lookup: CDR1 MGHRA, CDR2 YSYEKL. The CDR3 is 16 amino acids. For the CDR3, the DNA is TGCGCCAGCAGCTCCCAAGCGGGAGCCCCTACCGGGGAGCTGTTTTTT. Amino acid sequence: CASSSQAGAPTGELFF.

The chain joins TRBV27 to TRBJ2-3, with D uncertain. Trimming took off 3 bases at V and 4 bases at J, with 11 bases between the two ends. The CDR3 has 14 residues. Germline V CDR1 and CDR2: MNHEY, SMNVEV (reference sequence). CDR3 protein: CASSLYRLPDTQYF. CDR3 coding DNA: TGTGCCAGCAGTTTGTATAGACTGCCAGATACGCAGTATTTT.

The chain joins TRBV6-1 to TRBJ2-3, with 7 bases fitting TRBD1. The V gene end was trimmed by 4 bases and the J gene end by 1 base; junction bases not matched to a gene: 11. CDR3 size: 17 residues. The V gene's germline CDR1 is MNHNS and CDR2 SASEGT. The CDR3 here is CASSGLQGSVGTDTQYF. The CDR3 DNA reads TGTGCCAGCAGTGGCTTACAGGGGTCGGTGGGCACAGATACGCAGTATTTT.

This chain uses TRBV19 with TRBJ1-4; 7 positions match TRBD1. Germline values: CDR1 LNHDA, CDR2 SQIVND (reference sequence). V dropped 4 bases and J dropped 7; count of bases not matched to a gene: 9. The CDR3 is 15 residues long. CDR3 DNA sequence: TGTGCCAGTAGTAGGCTGACAGGGAATAGTGAAAAACTGTTTTTT. Amino acids: CASSRLTGNSEKLFF.

The chain is built from TRBV6-5 and TRBJ2-2, with a possible D match to TRBD1 (5 bases). This CDR3 comprises 15 residues. From germline, CDR1 is MNHEY and CDR2 SVGAGI. Trimming left V 6 bases short and J 0 bases short, with 11 bases between. CDR3 region: CASRKGATNTGELFF. In DNA form, the CDR3 reads TGTGCCAGCAGGAAAGGGGCCACGAACACCGGGGAGCTGTTTTTT.

V gene TRBV4-2 combines with J gene TRBJ2-5, with D possibly matching TRBD2 (6 bases). The germline V gene has CDR1 LGHNA and CDR2 YNFKEQ. V shed 0 bases and J shed 7 bases, with 24 bases lying between them. CDR3 size: 18 residues. The CDR3 region has the DNA TGTGCCAGCAGCCAAGAGGGGGGAGGAGTACTAGGAGCAGGGACCCAGTACTTC. It translates to CASSQEGGGVLGAGTQYF.

V and J are TRBV11-2 and TRBJ1-1; TRBD1 aligns across 8 bases. CDR1 SGHAT and CDR2 FQNNGV come from the germline V gene. The CDR3 length is 16 residues. V shed 1 base and J 5 bases; nucleotides not matched to a gene: 9. The DNA for the CDR3 is TGTGCCAGCAGCTTAGTAGGATGGACAGGGAAGACTGAAGCTTTCTTT. As protein: CASSLVGWTGKTEAFF.

This clone was recorded a few times. This chain uses TRBV5-6 with TRBJ1-2; D unresolved. CDR1 is SGHDT, CDR2 YYEEEE, per germline. V was shortened by 2 bases and J by 0 bases, with 11 bases between the two germline ends. There are 15 residues in the CDR3. The CDR3 DNA sequence: TGTGCCAGCAGCTTTTTCGTACGGTCTAACTATGGCTACACCTTC. Encoded protein: CASSFFVRSNYGYTF.

This rearrangement joins TRBV18 to TRBJ1-5; a possible D gene is TRBD1 (5 bases). The V gene lost 6 bases and the J gene lost 5 bases, with 11 bases spanning the gap. The CDR3 length is 13 residues. Germline lookup yields CDR1 KGHSH and CDR2 LQKENI. The CDR3, as DNA: TGTGCCAGCTCCCCCGGGGACTATCAGCCCCAGCATTTT. It translates to CASSPGDYQPQHF. Complete variable domain (other parts from reference TRBV18 and TRBJ1-5): NAGVMQNPRHLVRRRGQEARLRCSPMKGHSHVYWYRQLPEEGLKFMVYLQKENIIDESGMPKERFSAEFPKEGPSILRIQQVVRGDSAAYFCASSPGDYQPQHFGDGTRLSIL.

The V gene is TRBV4-1, the J gene TRBJ2-7; 10 nucleotides line up with TRBD2. Germline values: CDR1 MGHRA, CDR2 YSYEKL. V trimming: 1 base; J trimming: 1 base; junction bases outside the gene matches: 10. The CDR3 contains 18 residues. CDR3 DNA: TGCGCCAGCAGCCAAGGACTAGCGGGCGGCCCCTCTTCCTACGAGCAGTACTTC. It encodes CASSQGLAGGPSSYEQYF.

The gene calls are TRBV30 and TRBJ1-2; D gene uncertain. Trimming took off 4 bases at V and 0 bases at J, with 6 bases between the two ends. The CDR3 is 12 amino acids. Per germline, CDR1 GTSNPN and CDR2 SVGIG (reference sequence). The CDR3 DNA reads TGTGCCTGGACCCGAGCTAACTATGGCTACACCTTC. Translated: CAWTRANYGYTF.

This sequence joins TRBV11-2 and TRBJ2-7; 8 nucleotides align to TRBD1. The germline gives CDR1 SGHAT, CDR2 FQNNGV. V was pared by 1 base and J by 0 bases, with 2 bases of the junction left unmatched. The CDR3 covers 15 residues. DNA of the CDR3: TGTGCCAGCAGCTTAGGAGGGACAGGCTCCTACGAGCAGTACTTC. It translates to CASSLGGTGSYEQYF.

The chain joins TRBV5-1 to TRBJ2-7, with D possibly matching TRBD2 (5 bases). The V end lost 7 bases, the J end lost 0 bases, and 8 bases lay between the germline ends. The CDR3 consists of 12 residues. CDR1 is SGHRS, CDR2 YFSETQ, per germline. The CDR3, as DNA: TGCGCCAGCGGTCGGGACTCCTACGAGCAGTACTTC. It encodes CASGRDSYEQYF. Complete variable domain (other parts from reference TRBV5-1 and TRBJ2-7): KAGVTQTPRYLIKTRGQQVTLSCSPISGHRSVSWYQQTPGQGLQFLFEYFSETQRNKGNFPGRFSGRQFSNSRSEMNVSTLELGDSALYLCASGRDSYEQYFGPGTRLTVT.

This clone was seen only a few times. CDR3 in DNA: TGTGCCAGCAGCGTAGCTGCGGCAGGGGGCTACGAGCAGTACTTC. Translation gives CASSVAAAGGYEQYF. The V gene is TRBV9, the J gene TRBJ2-7; 7 bases match TRBD1. The germline gives CDR1 SGDLS, CDR2 YYNGEE. The CDR3 consists of 15 residues. With 0 bases clipped from V and 3 bases from J, the junction kept 6 bases outside the gene matches.

The chain recombines TRBV13 with TRBJ1-4; the match to TRBD1 covers 8 bases. This CDR3 spans 15 amino acids. CDR1 PRHDT and CDR2 FYEKMQ come from the germline V gene (reference sequence). With V trimmed by 4 bases and J by 8 bases, 9 bases remained unmatched. This CDR3 is CASSSTGTGGEKLFF. Here the CDR3 DNA reads TGTGCCAGCAGCTCGACCGGGACAGGTGGGGAAAAACTGTTTTTT.

This clone has more than one count but fewer than ten. The rearrangement uses TRBV27 and TRBJ2-7; 9 nucleotides match TRBD1. The CDR3 extends over 15 amino acids. With 4 bases clipped from V and 5 bases from J, the junction kept 9 bases outside the gene matches. Germline V gives CDR1 MNHEY, CDR2 SMNVEV (reference sequence). CDR3 bases: TGTGCCAGCAGTTCCCCGGGACAGGGTTCCCACGAGCAGTACTTC. Protein product: CASSSPGQGSHEQYF.

The gene calls are TRBV10-2 and TRBJ2-1, with D tentatively TRBD1 (6 bases). Trimming shortened V by 4 bases and J by 6 bases, and 10 bases separated the two germline ends. The germline CDR1 and CDR2 sequences are WSHSY and SAAADI. CDR3 length: 13 amino acids. The CDR3 DNA is TGCGCCAGCAGTGTTGGACAGATCAATGAGCAGTTCTTC. Protein sequence: CASSVGQINEQFF.

The CDR3 DNA sequence: TGTGCCGCGAGTCCTGGCAAGGGGGGGCCAGGCACAGATACGCAGTATTTT. Its protein is CAASPGKGGPGTDTQYF. The chain is built from TRBV10-3 and TRBJ2-3, with D maybe TRBD2 (7 bases). The CDR3 is 17 amino acids. Per the germline V gene, CDR1 is ENHRY and CDR2 is SYGVKD. Trimming removed 11 bases from V and 1 base from J, with 25 bases in between.

The genes are TRBV6-5 and TRBJ2-3, with TRBD2 matching 10 bases. Germline-derived CDR1 and CDR2 are MNHEY and SVGAGI. This CDR3 comprises 15 residues. The ends lost 5 bases at V and 1 base at J; junction bases unmatched: 3. CDR3 sequence: CASSPGLAGTDTQYF. The CDR3 DNA sequence: TGTGCCAGCAGTCCCGGACTAGCGGGCACAGATACGCAGTATTTT.

This clone was observed a few times. CDR3 region: CASSSTIAGYEQYF. DNA of the CDR3: TGTGCCAGCAGCTCCACAATTGCGGGCTACGAGCAGTACTTC. V is TRBV7-9 and J is TRBJ2-7, with D possibly TRBD2 on 5 matching bases. The CDR3 length is 14 residues. The V gene lost 4 bases and the J gene lost 3 bases, with 13 bases spanning the gap. Germline V gives CDR1 SEHNR, CDR2 FQNEAQ (reference sequence).

The gene calls are TRBV6-6 and TRBJ1-2, with D tentatively TRBD1 (6 bases). CDR1 MNHNY and CDR2 SVGAGI come from the germline V gene (reference sequence). V lost 8 bases to trimming and J lost 2 bases, with 9 bases between them. The CDR3 loop spans 12 amino acids. In nucleotides, the CDR3 is TGTGCCAGCTCGCAGGGGAACTATGGCTACACCTTC. Its translation is CASSQGNYGYTF.